A selection of T cell receptor beta chains follows, all from one sample in a study of metastatic and nonmetastatic thyroid tumors. TCRdb used MiXCR to call clones anew from the PCR reads. The sample has about 20,000 clones, around 28% seen once; the top ten hold under 30%. The sample consisted of tumor tissue. These receptors came from a male donor with papillary thyroid cancer or a benign thyroid nodule (not recorded which). Some clones in this sample may be carry-over from other donors' samples. CDR3s include the opening cysteine and the closing phenylalanine or tryptophan. Fields, in order: V gene, D gene, J gene, clone size, CDR3 DNA, CDR3 protein. D genes are given only for firm matches. Some rows mark clone size as missing; the rest say once, few, many or name a class of expanded clone.

TRBV19	-	TRBJ2-2	medium-sized	TGTGCCAGTAGTCCCCTCCGGGCCGCGAACACCGGGGAGCTGTTTTTT	CASSPLRAANTGELFF
TRBV9	-	TRBJ2-6	many	TGTGCCAGCAGCTCCTCAGGGACTGGGGCCAACGTCCTGACTTTC	CASSSSGTGANVLTF
TRBV20-1	-	TRBJ2-1	many	TGCAGTGCGCAGAGCCTCGGGAAACGCAATGAGCAGTTCTTC	CSAQSLGKRNEQFF
TRBV5-1	-	TRBJ1-4	-	TGCGCCAGCAGCTTGGGGTTGGGACCTAGTGAAAAACTGTTTTTT	CASSLGLGPSEKLFF
TRBV12-3/TRBV12-4	-	TRBJ1-1	-	TGTGCCAGCAGACCCGGACAGATCCGCACTGAAGCTTTCTTT	CASRPGQIRTEAFF
TRBV19	-	TRBJ1-2	many	TGTGCCAGTAGTATCGCCGTCGACTATGGCTACACCTTC	CASSIAVDYGYTF
TRBV12-3/TRBV12-4	TRBD2	TRBJ2-1	many	TGTGCCAGCAGCGGACTAGCGGGAATTGATGAGCAGTTCTTC	CASSGLAGIDEQFF
TRBV19	-	TRBJ2-2	medium-sized	TGTGCCACCCAGGGGAGGGGAGGGGGCACCGGGGAGCTGTTTTTT	CATQGRGGGTGELFF
TRBV5-5	-	TRBJ2-3	medium-sized	TGTGCCAGCAGCGGACGGACAGTCAGCACAGATACGCAGTATTTT	CASSGRTVSTDTQYF
TRBV6-5	-	TRBJ1-3	-	TGTGCCAGCAGTTACTCGGACGTTGGAAACACCATATATTTT	CASSYSDVGNTIYF
TRBV20-1	TRBD1	TRBJ1-5	few	TGCAGTGCTAGATTGGCGGTCCGAGACAGGGGCCGGTTTAGCAATCAGCCCCAGCATTTT	CSARLAVRDRGRFSNQPQHF
TRBV12-3/TRBV12-4	-	TRBJ2-1	many	TGTGCCAGCAGTGTGGGAGGCGCCGGGAGCTCCTACAATGAGCAGTTCTTC	CASSVGGAGSSYNEQFF
TRBV30	-	TRBJ1-4	-	TGTGCCTGGAGTGGCGGGGGACCGACCACTGAAAAACTGTTTTTT	CAWSGGGPTTEKLFF
TRBV30	-	TRBJ2-1	-	TGTGCCTGTGAGGGGCTATTTTACAATGAGCAGTTCTTC	CACEGLFYNEQFF
TRBV5-1	-	TRBJ2-3	-	TGCGCCAGCAGCCCGGGAGTGATCACAGATACGCAGTATTTT	CASSPGVITDTQYF
TRBV20-1	TRBD1	TRBJ1-2	medium-sized	TGCAGTGCTAGCGTCCCCCACAGGGGAACCTATGGCTACACCTTC	CSASVPHRGTYGYTF
TRBV12-5	-	TRBJ1-1	few	TGTGCTAGTGGTTTGACCTCGTGGACTGAAGCTTTCTTT	CASGLTSWTEAFF
TRBV11-2	TRBD1	TRBJ2-6	few	TGTGCCAGCAGCTGGGACAGCTATTCTGGGGCCAACGTCCTGACTTTC	CASSWDSYSGANVLTF
TRBV7-8	-	TRBJ2-7	medium-sized	TGTGCCAGCAGCTTACGGGGCAAGGGTTACGAGCAGTACTTC	CASSLRGKGYEQYF
TRBV20-1	TRBD2	TRBJ2-7	medium-sized	TGCAGTGCTGAGCCCCCGACTAGCGGATCCTACGAGCAGTACTTC	CSAEPPTSGSYEQYF
TRBV12-3/TRBV12-4	-	TRBJ2-7	few	TGTGCCAGCAGTTTTGTTGGGCGGGCCCCTGGAGAGCAGTACTTC	CASSFVGRAPGEQYF
TRBV20-1	-	TRBJ1-5	-	TGCAGTGCTTATACAGGAGGGGATCAGCCCCAGCATTTT	CSAYTGGDQPQHF
TRBV20-1	TRBD2	TRBJ2-1	-	TGCAGTGCTAGAGCTTTGGGGGGGGCCTACAATGAGCAGTTCTTC	CSARALGGAYNEQFF
TRBV12-3/TRBV12-4	-	TRBJ1-3	-	TGTGCCAGCAGTTTAATAAGAGGGGGGCTCGAGATTGGAAACACCATATATTTT	CASSLIRGGLEIGNTIYF
TRBV19	-	TRBJ1-3	few	TGTGCCAGTAGTTATACTCGGGCCACCATATATTTT	CASSYTRATIYF
TRBV5-1	TRBD2	TRBJ2-3	many	TGCGCCAGCAGCTTCTCACTAGCGGGCAACTCAGATACGCAGTATTTT	CASSFSLAGNSDTQYF
TRBV28	-	TRBJ2-7	-	TGTGCCAGCAGTTTAACCACCCCCGTGGTCGAGCAGTACTTC	CASSLTTPVVEQYF
TRBV6-2/TRBV6-3	-	TRBJ2-3	-	TGTGCCAGTTTAGGACAGCCCACAGATACGCAGTATTTT	CASLGQPTDTQYF
TRBV6-1	TRBD2	TRBJ2-1	hyperexpanded	TGTGCCAGCAGTGAATGGGCTAGCGGACACAATGAGCAGTTCTTC	CASSEWASGHNEQFF
TRBV18	TRBD2	TRBJ2-7	few	TGTGCCAGCTCCCGTGGACTAGCGGGAGGGTACGAGCAGTACTTC	CASSRGLAGGYEQYF
TRBV15	-	TRBJ1-3	medium-sized	TGTGCCACCAGCAGAGATCGGGGGAACTCTGGAAACACCATATATTTT	CATSRDRGNSGNTIYF
TRBV10-3	TRBD1	TRBJ2-7	medium-sized	TGTGCCATCAGTGTCGGGACAGGTCATGAGCAGTACTTC	CAISVGTGHEQYF
TRBV5-1	-	TRBJ2-3	many	TGCGCCAGCAGCTTGGTAGACTTAGGCACAGATACGCAGTATTTT	CASSLVDLGTDTQYF
TRBV2	TRBD2	TRBJ2-3	-	TGTGCCAGCAGTCAACTAGCGGCGAGCACAGATACGCAGTATTTT	CASSQLAASTDTQYF
TRBV27	TRBD2	TRBJ2-7	-	TGTGCCAGCAGTCCCCGAGCGGGAGAGCAGTACTTC	CASSPRAGEQYF
TRBV2	-	TRBJ1-2	-	TGTGCCAGCAGTATTGGACCCTCCGGGTTCTATGGCTACACCTTC	CASSIGPSGFYGYTF
TRBV18	TRBD1	TRBJ2-5	-	TGTGCCAGCTCCCCTGACAGGGGCCACAAAAGGGTGACCCAGTACTTC	CASSPDRGHKRVTQYF
TRBV11-2	TRBD2	TRBJ2-1	few	TGTGCCAGCAGCACCCGACTAGCGGGAGATAGGAATGAGCAGTTCTTC	CASSTRLAGDRNEQFF
TRBV5-1	-	TRBJ2-1	few	TGCGCCAGCAGAAGGGCCATCAATGAGCAGTTCTTC	CASRRAINEQFF
TRBV7-8	-	TRBJ2-7	-	TGTGCCAGCAGCCCAGGACGACTCCGAGGCGTCGACGAGCAGTACTTC	CASSPGRLRGVDEQYF
TRBV18	TRBD2	TRBJ2-7	-	TGTGCCAGCTCATCCTTAGCGGGCCCCTCCTACGAGCAGTACTTC	CASSSLAGPSYEQYF
TRBV12-5	TRBD1	TRBJ1-3	medium-sized	TGTGCTAGTGGCCCGACAGGGTTGGGAAACACCATATATTTT	CASGPTGLGNTIYF
TRBV2	-	TRBJ2-7	few	TGTGCCAGCAACTCGCACTTAGGAGAGCAGTACTTC	CASNSHLGEQYF
TRBV2	TRBD1	TRBJ2-2	once	TGTGCCAGCTCGGGATCGGCAGGGGGTAGTACTGGGGAGCTGTTTTTT	CASSGSAGGSTGELFF
TRBV20-1	-	TRBJ2-5	few	TGCAGTGCTACGACTAGGCAAGAGACCCAGTACTTC	CSATTRQETQYF
TRBV7-6	-	TRBJ2-7	-	TGTGCCAGCAGCTCACCCTATTCCTACGAGCAGTACTTC	CASSSPYSYEQYF
TRBV3-1	-	TRBJ1-2	-	TGTGCCAGCAGCCTAAGCGATACTAACTATGGCTACACCTTC	CASSLSDTNYGYTF
TRBV10-3	-	TRBJ2-7	-	TGTGCCATCAGGGATGATGGGACAGCCCTGGGGACTCCGTCTCTCTACGAGCAGTACTTC	CAIRDDGTALGTPSLYEQYF
TRBV13	-	TRBJ1-1	many	TGTGCCAGCAGCTTAGTGGGTGGGGGCGTTGGTGAAGCTTTCTTT	CASSLVGGGVGEAFF
TRBV5-6	-	TRBJ1-1	-	TGTGCCAGCAGCCTTGGGGGGAACACTGAAGCTTTCTTT	CASSLGGNTEAFF
TRBV19	-	TRBJ2-1	-	TGTGCCAGTAGTGTCCGCTGGCGTCCCTACAATGAGCAGTTCTTC	CASSVRWRPYNEQFF